This T cell receptor (beta chain) appears in the sequencing data of a study of identical twins (dated by TCRdb to about 2016). Regarding the complete study: To test whether fetal clonotypes persist, the study used deep sequencing on TCR alpha and beta repertoires from monozygotic twins, unrelated adults of various ages, and cord blood. To rule out contamination, replicate twin experiments were performed at different times with different library preparation protocols. Study-wide findings and limitations: Zero-insertion analyses could be partly confounded by invariant T cells such as MAIT and iNKT, although diverse VJ usage argued against such confounding for most clonotypes. Because the same donors could not be followed over many years, the conclusions relied on cross-sectional statistical analysis. Compared with coincidental sharing between unrelated individuals, an excess of low generation-probability sequences was observed among out-of-frame TCR alpha sequences shared between twins. A weaker excess of twin sharing was found in beta out-of-frame sequences because the signal-to-noise ratio was lowered by fewer shared sequences. Out-of-frame TCR alpha sharing in monozygotic twins was systematically underestimated by recombination models, whereas sharing between unrelated individuals was in agreement with the recombination models. Abundant cord blood beta clonotypes carried fewer insertions; young adult naive repertoires showed a weaker similar trend, while memory repertoires showed none.

Every donor in the study was a healthy Caucasian. Miltenyi CD45RO+ enrichment and human naive T-cell isolation kits were used to isolate memory (CD45RO+) and naive T cells from PBMC. Looking up the germline V gene yields CDR1 MDHEN and CDR2 SYDVKM. Between the V and J ends, shortened by 2 bases and 3 bases respectively, the junction contains 17 bases. Reading from cysteine to phenylalanine, the CDR3 counts 16 amino acids. The read is trimmed to its CDR3 DNA, 48 bases read in frame from base 1. As regards this clonotype: It lacks a known antigen. No clone much larger than this one lies a single base away; base qualities are absent.

Library preparation employed 5' RACE. The sequencer listed for this sample is Illumina HiSeq 2000. A universal primer binding site was added through template switching, and the final cDNA carried a unique molecular identifier so that TCR cDNA molecules could be counted accurately. Specific primers in the conserved constant-segment region were used to synthesize first-strand cDNA for the TCR alpha and beta chains. To control for contamination, every cDNA library was double barcoded, receiving both a SMART-Mk sample barcode and Illumina barcodes. TruSeq adapter sequences along with Illumina sample barcodes were introduced in two successive PCR steps. Sequencing of the TCR alpha and beta cDNA libraries was done on the Illumina HiSeq platform using custom primers. As for the authors' bioinformatics: Raw reads were processed with MiGEC to extract unique molecular identifiers, and MiXCR was used to determine CDR3 positions. Recombination models were inferred per individual with the repgenHMM and IGoR tools using an EM algorithm. The analysis of shared clonotypes was done with the tcR package in R, with sharing normalized by the product of cloneset sizes. To study raw recombination free of thymic and clonal selection effects, out-of-frame nonproductive sequences were analyzed. TCRdb reprocessed the public reads (quality trimming at Q25 with fastp, clone calling with MiXCR) and kept in-frame beta chains. Identical CDR3 proteins give one entry, which carries the most common genes and DNA. The V and J calls were determined by TCRdb, not by the authors. A total of approximately 240,000 distinct CDR3 sequences appear in this sample, 11% to 15% of them only once. The top ten clones comprise 7% to 9.5% of the sample.

The source is a woman aged 18-29 years in good health. This chain joins TRBV28 to TRBJ2-7; a weak D assignment points to TRBD1 (5 bases agree). The sequenced material came from memory (CD45RO+) T cells sorted from blood. The cell subset or site label for this specimen denotes: CD45RO+ enriched T cells. The CDR3 has the sequence CASSLGQGRAHYEQYF. The DNA sequence reads TGTGCCAGCAGTTTAGGGCAGGGTAGGGCCCACTACGAGCAGTACTTC.